A selection of T cell receptor beta chains follows, all from one sample in a study of patients and donors after allogeneic stem cell transplantation. TCRdb redid the calling of the RT-PCR reads with MiXCR, one entry per CDR3 protein. This repertoire shows about 960,000 distinct CDR3 sequences, over 15% found once; its top ten account for about 6%. Sequenced material: blood, either unsorted or a sorted T cell fraction (not recorded which). The receptors here all came from a human donor who was either an allogeneic HSCT recipient or a stem cell or donor lymphocyte infusion donor (not recorded which). It is not recorded whose cells these are; they may come from a transplant donor. The CDR3 runs from the conserved cysteine through the conserved F or W. D genes are given only for firm matches. The listing skips clone size in some rows; elsewhere it reads once, few, many or a size class.

NA TRBJ2-3 few TRBV5-1 CASASASTDTQYF TGCGCCAGCGCTAGCGCGAGCACAGATACGCAGTATTTT
NA TRBJ2-2 many TRBV12-3/TRBV12-4 CATRLNTGELFF TGTGCCACCCGGCTAAACACCGGGGAGCTGTTTTTT
NA TRBJ2-3 few TRBV12-3/TRBV12-4 CASRVGGFKQYF TGTGCCAGCAGAGTTGGGGGTTTCAAGCAGTATTTT
NA TRBJ1-6 NA TRBV12-3/TRBV12-4 CASSLTERNSPLHF TGTGCCAGCAGTTTGACAGAACGGAATTCACCCCTCCACTTT
NA TRBJ1-1 NA TRBV15 CATSRVKNTEAFF TGTGCCACCAGCAGAGTTAAGAACACTGAAGCTTTCTTT
TRBD1 TRBJ1-1 many TRBV9 CASGTGSNTEAFF TGTGCCAGCGGGACAGGGTCCAACACTGAAGCTTTCTTT
TRBD2 TRBJ2-3 few TRBV6-1 CASAGTRLDTQYF TGTGCCAGCGCAGGGACTAGATTAGATACGCAGTATTTT
TRBD1 TRBJ1-1 NA TRBV7-9 CASSLSQGATEAFF TGTGCCAGCAGCTTAAGTCAGGGGGCGACTGAAGCTTTCTTT
TRBD1 TRBJ1-2 NA TRBV5-6 CASSLPGQRSYGYTF TGTGCCAGCAGCCTGCCGGGACAGCGTTCCTATGGCTACACCTTC
TRBD2 TRBJ2-2 few TRBV12-3/TRBV12-4 CASSFRREALRTGELFF TGTGCCAGCAGTTTTCGGCGGGAGGCGCTTCGGACCGGGGAGCTGTTTTTT
NA TRBJ1-4 few TRBV27 CASSLFSGPNEKLFF TGTGCCAGCAGTTTATTCTCGGGGCCCAATGAAAAACTGTTTTTT
TRBD1 TRBJ2-1 NA TRBV3-1 CASSLWTGPNEQFF TGTGCCAGCAGCCTCTGGACAGGCCCCAATGAGCAGTTCTTC
TRBD2 TRBJ2-5 NA TRBV12-3/TRBV12-4 CASSGLAGGPGETQYF TGTGCCAGCAGTGGGCTAGCGGGTGGACCCGGAGAGACCCAGTACTTC
NA TRBJ1-5 once TRBV24-1 CATSDLRDIEGSNQPQHF TGTGCCACCAGTGATTTGCGCGACATTGAGGGGTCCAATCAGCCCCAGCATTTT
TRBD1 TRBJ1-2 many TRBV24-1 CATSDPNRQGGYGYTF TGTGCCACCAGCGACCCTAACAGACAGGGGGGCTATGGCTACACCTTC
NA TRBJ1-2 few TRBV4-2 CASSQDWNGYTF TGTGCCAGCAGCCAAGACTGGAATGGCTACACCTTC
TRBD2 TRBJ2-5 few TRBV2 CASSTGTSRTQETQYF TGTGCCAGCAGTACCGGGACTAGCAGAACCCAAGAGACCCAGTACTTC
NA TRBJ2-1 NA TRBV2 CASSGTRLGGNEQFF TGTGCCAGCAGTGGGACGAGACTAGGGGGCAATGAGCAGTTCTTC
NA TRBJ2-7 NA TRBV7-8 CASSSYPEGRSYEQYF TGTGCCAGCAGCTCCTACCCGGAGGGCCGGTCCTACGAGCAGTACTTC
NA TRBJ2-1 few TRBV12-3/TRBV12-4 CASRGHNEQFF TGTGCCAGCAGGGGACACAATGAGCAGTTCTTC
NA TRBJ2-7 many TRBV20-1 CSAGVGTQAYEQYF TGCAGTGCTGGCGTCGGGACTCAGGCCTACGAGCAGTACTTC
TRBD2 TRBJ2-5 NA TRBV7-8 CASSFIAGGPFLGETQYF TGTGCCAGCAGCTTTATAGCGGGAGGGCCGTTTCTGGGAGAGACCCAGTACTTC
NA TRBJ2-4 few TRBV7-8 CASSLSWTRTNIQYF TGTGCCAGCAGCTTGTCTTGGACGCGGACGAACATTCAGTACTTC
NA TRBJ2-1 few TRBV20-1 CSASPAYSHNEQFF TGCAGTGCTAGTCCGGCGTATTCCCACAATGAGCAGTTCTTC
NA TRBJ1-1 NA TRBV7-9 CASSTWTAEVFF TGTGCCAGCAGCACCTGGACGGCTGAAGTTTTCTTT
TRBD2 TRBJ2-3 NA TRBV7-9 CASRSRVGTSGTDTQYF TGTGCCAGCAGGAGCCGGGTTGGGACTAGCGGTACAGATACGCAGTATTTT
TRBD2 TRBJ2-1 NA TRBV6-6 CASSYGTSGVQFF TGTGCCAGCAGTTACGGGACTAGTGGGGTGCAGTTCTTC
TRBD1 TRBJ2-7 few TRBV5-6 CASSSYRGRYHEQYF TGTGCCAGCAGCTCATACAGGGGGCGTTATCATGAGCAGTACTTC
TRBD1 TRBJ1-6 few TRBV11-2 CASSIPTGGNSPLHF TGTGCCAGCAGCATCCCGACAGGGGGAAATTCACCCCTCCACTTT
NA TRBJ2-2 NA TRBV11-3 CASSFRDPGPAGELFF TGTGCCAGCAGCTTCCGGGACCCGGGGCCGGCCGGGGAGCTGTTTTTT
NA TRBJ2-3 NA TRBV9 CASSPHFETRIGTDTQYF TGTGCCAGCAGCCCCCATTTCGAAACTAGGATAGGCACAGATACGCAGTATTTT
NA TRBJ2-1 few TRBV6-1 CATKGEILLNEQFF TGTGCCACCAAAGGGGAGATCCTCCTTAATGAGCAGTTCTTC
NA TRBJ1-1 few TRBV5-1 CASRVRPKLEAFF TGCGCCAGCCGGGTAAGACCGAAACTTGAAGCTTTCTTT
NA TRBJ2-3 NA TRBV9 CASSVAATSTDTQYF TGTGCCAGCAGCGTAGCGGCCACTAGCACAGATACGCAGTATTTT
TRBD2 TRBJ2-1 few TRBV5-1 CASSPSRGRESNEQFF TGCGCCAGCAGCCCGAGTCGTGGGCGGGAGAGTAATGAGCAGTTCTTC
TRBD2 TRBJ2-1 few TRBV4-1 CASSGTSGSGAEQFF TGCGCCAGCAGCGGGACTAGCGGGAGCGGGGCGGAGCAGTTCTTC
NA TRBJ1-2 few TRBV20-1 CSARDRQYGYTF TGCAGTGCTAGAGATCGACAGTATGGCTACACCTTC
TRBD2 TRBJ2-7 NA TRBV18 CASSRTSADSYEQYF TGTGCCAGCTCGCGGACTAGCGCGGACTCCTACGAGCAGTACTTC
NA TRBJ2-7 NA TRBV20-1 CSARQEAYEQYF TGCAGTGCCAGACAGGAGGCCTACGAGCAGTACTTC
NA TRBJ1-3 few TRBV27 CASSLSRTGNTIYF TGTGCCAGCAGTTTATCGAGGACAGGAAACACCATATATTTT
NA TRBJ1-1 NA TRBV29-1 CSVATDWSYTEAFF TGCAGCGTTGCGACAGACTGGTCGTACACTGAAGCTTTCTTT
TRBD2 TRBJ2-7 NA TRBV6-6 CASTSGGTYEQYF TGTGCCAGCACCTCCGGGGGGACCTACGAGCAGTACTTC
NA TRBJ1-1 NA TRBV12-3/TRBV12-4 CASSLKGGAKNTEAFF TGTGCCAGCAGTTTAAAAGGGGGGGCTAAGAACACTGAAGCTTTCTTT
NA TRBJ2-5 many TRBV5-1 CASSSGKETQYF TGCGCCAGCAGCTCCGGGAAAGAGACCCAGTACTTC